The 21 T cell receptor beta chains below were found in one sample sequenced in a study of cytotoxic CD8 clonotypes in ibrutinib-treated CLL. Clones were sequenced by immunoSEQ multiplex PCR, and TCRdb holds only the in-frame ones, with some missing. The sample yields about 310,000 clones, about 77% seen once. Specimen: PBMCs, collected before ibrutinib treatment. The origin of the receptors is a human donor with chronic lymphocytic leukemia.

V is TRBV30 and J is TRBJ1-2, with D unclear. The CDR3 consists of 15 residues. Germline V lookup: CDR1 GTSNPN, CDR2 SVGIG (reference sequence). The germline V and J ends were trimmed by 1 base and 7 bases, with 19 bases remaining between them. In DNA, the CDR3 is TGTGCCTGGAGTGCACTGACGGGATCCTCTAGTGGCTACACCTTC. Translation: CAWSALTGSSSGYTF.

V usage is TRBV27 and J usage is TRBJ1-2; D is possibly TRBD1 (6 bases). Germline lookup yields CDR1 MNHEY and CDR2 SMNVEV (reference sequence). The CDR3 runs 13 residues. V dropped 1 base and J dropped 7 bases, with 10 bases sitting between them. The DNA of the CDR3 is TGTGCCAGCAGTTTATTGGGGGGCTCTGGCTACACCTTC. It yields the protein CASSLLGGSGYTF.

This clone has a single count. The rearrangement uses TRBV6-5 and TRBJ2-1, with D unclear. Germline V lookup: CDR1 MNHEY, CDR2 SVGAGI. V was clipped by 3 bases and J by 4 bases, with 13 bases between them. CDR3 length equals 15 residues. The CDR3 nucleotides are TGTGCCAGCAGTTATACGGACGGATCGTACAATGAGCAGTTCTTC. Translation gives CASSYTDGSYNEQFF.

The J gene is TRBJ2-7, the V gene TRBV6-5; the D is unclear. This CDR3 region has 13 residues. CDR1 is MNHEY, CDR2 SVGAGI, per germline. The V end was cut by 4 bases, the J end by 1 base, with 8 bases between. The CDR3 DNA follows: TGTGCCAGCAGTTTACATCAGTCCTACGAGCAGTACTTC. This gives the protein CASSLHQSYEQYF.

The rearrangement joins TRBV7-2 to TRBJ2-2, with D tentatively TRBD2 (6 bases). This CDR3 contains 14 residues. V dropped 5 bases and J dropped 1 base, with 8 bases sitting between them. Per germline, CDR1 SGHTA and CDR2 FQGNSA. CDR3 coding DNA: TGTGCCAGCAGCCCCGGGGGGAACACCGGGGAGCTGTTTTTT. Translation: CASSPGGNTGELFF.

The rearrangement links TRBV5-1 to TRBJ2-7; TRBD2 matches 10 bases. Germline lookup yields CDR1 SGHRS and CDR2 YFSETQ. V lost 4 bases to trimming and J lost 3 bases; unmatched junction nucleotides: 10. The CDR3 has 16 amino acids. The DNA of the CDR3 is TGCGCCAGCAGCACATCTAGCGGGAGCGTCCTCTACGAGCAGTACTTC. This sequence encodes CASSTSSGSVLYEQYF.

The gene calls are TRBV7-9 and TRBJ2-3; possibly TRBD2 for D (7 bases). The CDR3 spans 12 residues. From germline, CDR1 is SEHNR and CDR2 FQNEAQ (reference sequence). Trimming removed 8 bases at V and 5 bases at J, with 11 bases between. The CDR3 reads CASAGAVDTQYF. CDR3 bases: TGTGCCAGCGCGGGGGCCGTAGATACGCAGTATTTT.

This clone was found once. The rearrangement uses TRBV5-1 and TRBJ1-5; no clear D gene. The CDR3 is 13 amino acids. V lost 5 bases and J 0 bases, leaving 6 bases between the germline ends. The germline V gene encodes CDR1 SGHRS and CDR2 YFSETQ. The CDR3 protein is CASSQNSNQPQHF. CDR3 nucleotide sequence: TGCGCCAGCAGTCAAAATAGCAATCAGCCCCAGCATTTT.

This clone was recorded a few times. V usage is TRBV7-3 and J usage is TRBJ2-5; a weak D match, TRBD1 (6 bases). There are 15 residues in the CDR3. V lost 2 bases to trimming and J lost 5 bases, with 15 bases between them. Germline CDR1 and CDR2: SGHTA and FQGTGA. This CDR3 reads CASSLSGHAFETQYF. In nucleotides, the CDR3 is TGTGCCAGCAGCTTATCGGGACACGCTTTTGAGACCCAGTACTTC.

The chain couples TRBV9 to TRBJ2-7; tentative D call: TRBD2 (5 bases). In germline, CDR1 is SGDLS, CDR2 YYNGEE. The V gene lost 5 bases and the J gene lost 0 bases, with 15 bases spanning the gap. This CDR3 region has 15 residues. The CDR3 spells CASSSVGGNSYEQYF. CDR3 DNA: TGTGCCAGCAGTTCAGTAGGAGGAAACTCCTACGAGCAGTACTTC.

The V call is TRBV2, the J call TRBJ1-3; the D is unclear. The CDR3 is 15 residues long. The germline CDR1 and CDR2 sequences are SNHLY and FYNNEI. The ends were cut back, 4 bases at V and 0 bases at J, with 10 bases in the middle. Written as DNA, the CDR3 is TGTGCCAGCAGTGCTCAGAGAGGCTCTGGAAACACCATATATTTT. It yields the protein CASSAQRGSGNTIYF.

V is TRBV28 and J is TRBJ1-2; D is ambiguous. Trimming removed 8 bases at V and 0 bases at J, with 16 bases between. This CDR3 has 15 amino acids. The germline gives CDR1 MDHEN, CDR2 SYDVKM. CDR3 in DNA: TGTGCCAGCGGGAGGCCACAGATCCCTAACTATGGCTACACCTTC. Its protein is CASGRPQIPNYGYTF.

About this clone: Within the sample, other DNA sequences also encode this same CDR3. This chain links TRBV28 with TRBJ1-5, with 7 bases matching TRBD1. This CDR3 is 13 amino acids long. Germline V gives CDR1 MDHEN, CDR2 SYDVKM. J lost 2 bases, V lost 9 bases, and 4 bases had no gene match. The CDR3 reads CASRQGGNQPQHF. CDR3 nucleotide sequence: TGTGCCAGTCGACAGGGTGGCAATCAGCCCCAGCATTTT.

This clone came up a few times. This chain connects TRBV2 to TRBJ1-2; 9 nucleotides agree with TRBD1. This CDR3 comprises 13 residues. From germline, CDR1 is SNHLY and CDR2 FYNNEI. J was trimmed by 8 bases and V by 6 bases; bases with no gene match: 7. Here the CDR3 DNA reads TGTGCCAGCAGACAGGGACAGGGTCGGGGCTACACCTTC. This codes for CASRQGQGRGYTF.

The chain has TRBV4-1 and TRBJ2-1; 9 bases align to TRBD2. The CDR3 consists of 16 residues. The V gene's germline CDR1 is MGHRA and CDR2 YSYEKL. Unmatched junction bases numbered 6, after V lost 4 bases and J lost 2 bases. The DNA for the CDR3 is TGCGCCAGCAGCCCGAAACTAGCGGGCGCCTACAATGAGCAGTTCTTC. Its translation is CASSPKLAGAYNEQFF.

The CDR3 nucleotides read TGTGCCACCAGCAGCCTCCATGGGCGGACGAGCTCCTACAATGAGCAGTTCTTC. This sequence encodes CATSSLHGRTSSYNEQFF. The chain is built from TRBV15 and TRBJ2-1; D gene ambiguous. The V end was cut by 3 bases, the J end by 0 bases, with 18 bases between. CDR1 and CDR2 from the germline V gene are LNHNV and YYDKDF (reference sequence). The CDR3 extends over 18 amino acids.

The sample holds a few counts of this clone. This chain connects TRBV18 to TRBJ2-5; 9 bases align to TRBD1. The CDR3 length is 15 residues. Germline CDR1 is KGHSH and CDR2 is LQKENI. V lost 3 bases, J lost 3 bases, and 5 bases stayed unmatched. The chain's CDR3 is CASSPGDRVKETQYF. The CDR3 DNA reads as TGTGCCAGCTCACCCGGGGACAGGGTAAAAGAGACCCAGTACTTC.

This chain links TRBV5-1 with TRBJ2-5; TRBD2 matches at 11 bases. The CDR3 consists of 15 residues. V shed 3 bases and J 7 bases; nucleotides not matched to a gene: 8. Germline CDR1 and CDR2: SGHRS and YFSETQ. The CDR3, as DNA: TGCGCCAGCAGCTCCCTACCGGGACTAGCGGCGACCCAGTACTTC. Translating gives CASSSLPGLAATQYF.

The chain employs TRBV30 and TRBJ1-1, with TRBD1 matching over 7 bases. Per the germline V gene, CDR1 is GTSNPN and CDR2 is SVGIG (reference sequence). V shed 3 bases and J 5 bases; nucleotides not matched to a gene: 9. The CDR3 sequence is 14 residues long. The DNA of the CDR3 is TGTGCCTGGAGCAGACAGGGCTTAGGGACTGAAGCTTTCTTT. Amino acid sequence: CAWSRQGLGTEAFF.

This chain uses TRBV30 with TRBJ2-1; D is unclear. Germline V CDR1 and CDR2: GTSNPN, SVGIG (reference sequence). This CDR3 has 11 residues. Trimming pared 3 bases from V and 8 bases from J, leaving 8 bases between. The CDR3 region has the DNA TGTGCCTGGAGAGAAATCCATGAGCAGTTCTTC. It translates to CAWREIHEQFF.

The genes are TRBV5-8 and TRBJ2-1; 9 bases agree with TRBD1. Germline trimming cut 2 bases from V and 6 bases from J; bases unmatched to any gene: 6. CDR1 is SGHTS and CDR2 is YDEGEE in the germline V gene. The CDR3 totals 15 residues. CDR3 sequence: CASSLRDREINEQFF. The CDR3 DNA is TGTGCCAGCAGCTTACGGGACAGGGAAATCAATGAGCAGTTCTTC.